This T cell receptor beta chain originates from a study of PD-L1 blockade in urothelial cancer. Per the germline V gene, CDR1 is MNHEY and CDR2 is SMNVEV (reference sequence). The V and J ends lost 8 bases and 4 bases respectively, with 15 bases between them. The CDR3 covers 14 residues. On this clone itself: The antigen is unknown.

Time point described: peripheral blood 6 weeks after treatment start. Patients had locally advanced or metastatic urothelial carcinoma. Whole-study results and caveats: Those with durable benefit had larger increases in tumor-associated blood clones at 3 weeks.

The authors spiked synthetic TCR analog templates into each PCR. The method was immunoSEQ multiplex PCR; TCRdb's version includes in-frame clones alone and lacks a portion of them. The table records about 130,000 clones, roughly 88% of them present only once. This sequence joins TRBV27 and TRBJ2-1; TRBD2 is a possible D gene (5 bases). The source of this sequence is a man between 45 and 60 years old with urothelial cancer. This specimen was PBMCs, taken around atezolizumab (anti-PD-L1) treatment. CDR3 bases: TGTGCCAGCGGGGAGATGTCGAGTTACAATGAGCAGTTCTTC. Its protein product is CASGEMSSYNEQFF.